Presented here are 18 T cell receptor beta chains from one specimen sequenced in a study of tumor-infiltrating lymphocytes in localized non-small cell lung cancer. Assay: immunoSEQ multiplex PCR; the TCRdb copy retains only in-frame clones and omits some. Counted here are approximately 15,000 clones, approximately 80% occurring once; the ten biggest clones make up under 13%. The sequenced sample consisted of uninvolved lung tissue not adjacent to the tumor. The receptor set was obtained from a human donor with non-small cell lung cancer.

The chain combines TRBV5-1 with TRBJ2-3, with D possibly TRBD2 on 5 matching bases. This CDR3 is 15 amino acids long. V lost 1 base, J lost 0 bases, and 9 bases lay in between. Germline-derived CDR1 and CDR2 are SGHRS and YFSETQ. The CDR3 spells CASSLSGASTDTQYF. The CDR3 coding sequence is TGCGCCAGCAGCTTGAGCGGTGCTAGCACAGATACGCAGTATTTT. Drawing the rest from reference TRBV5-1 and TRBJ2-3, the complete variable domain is KAGVTQTPRYLIKTRGQQVTLSCSPISGHRSVSWYQQTPGQGLQFLFEYFSETQRNKGNFPGRFSGRQFSNSRSEMNVSTLELGDSALYLCASSLSGASTDTQYFGPGTRLTVL.

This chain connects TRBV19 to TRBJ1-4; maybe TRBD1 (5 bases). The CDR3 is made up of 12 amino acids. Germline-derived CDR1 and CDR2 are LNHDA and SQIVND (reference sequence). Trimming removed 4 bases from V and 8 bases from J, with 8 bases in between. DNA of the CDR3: TGTGCCAGTAGTACGCGGGGGGAAAAACTGTTTTTT. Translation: CASSTRGEKLFF.

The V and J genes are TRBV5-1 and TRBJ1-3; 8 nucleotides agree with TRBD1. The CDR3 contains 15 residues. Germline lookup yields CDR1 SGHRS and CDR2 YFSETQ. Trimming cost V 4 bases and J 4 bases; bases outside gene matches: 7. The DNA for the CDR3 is TGCGCCAGCAGCGAACAGGGGGGCTCCGGAAACACCATATATTTT. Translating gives CASSEQGGSGNTIYF. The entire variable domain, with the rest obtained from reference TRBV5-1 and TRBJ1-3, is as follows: KAGVTQTPRYLIKTRGQQVTLSCSPISGHRSVSWYQQTPGQGLQFLFEYFSETQRNKGNFPGRFSGRQFSNSRSEMNVSTLELGDSALYLCASSEQGGSGNTIYFGEGSWLTVV.

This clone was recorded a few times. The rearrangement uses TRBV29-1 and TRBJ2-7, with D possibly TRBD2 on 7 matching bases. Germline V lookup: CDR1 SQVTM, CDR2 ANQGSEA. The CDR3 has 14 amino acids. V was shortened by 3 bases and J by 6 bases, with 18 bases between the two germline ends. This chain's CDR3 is CSVDSGGLTGEQYF. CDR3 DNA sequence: TGCAGCGTTGATTCGGGGGGCTTAACAGGCGAGCAGTACTTC.

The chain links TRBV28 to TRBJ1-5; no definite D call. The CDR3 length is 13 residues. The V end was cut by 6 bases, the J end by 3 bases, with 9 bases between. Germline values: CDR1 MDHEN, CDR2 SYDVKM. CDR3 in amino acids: CASSKQLNQPQHF. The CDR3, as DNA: TGTGCCAGCAGCAAACAGCTCAATCAGCCCCAGCATTTT.

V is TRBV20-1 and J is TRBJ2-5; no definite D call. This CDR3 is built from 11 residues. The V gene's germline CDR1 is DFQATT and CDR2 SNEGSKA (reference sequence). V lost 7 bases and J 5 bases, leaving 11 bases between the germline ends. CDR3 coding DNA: TGCAGTGTTACCCAATCGGAGACCCAGTACTTC. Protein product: CSVTQSETQYF.

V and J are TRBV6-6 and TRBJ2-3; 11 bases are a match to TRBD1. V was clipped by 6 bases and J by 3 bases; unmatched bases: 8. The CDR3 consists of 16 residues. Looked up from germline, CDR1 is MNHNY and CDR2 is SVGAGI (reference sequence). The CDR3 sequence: CASSRTGGAGTDTQYF. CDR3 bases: TGTGCCAGCAGCCGGACAGGGGGCGCGGGGACAGATACGCAGTATTTT.

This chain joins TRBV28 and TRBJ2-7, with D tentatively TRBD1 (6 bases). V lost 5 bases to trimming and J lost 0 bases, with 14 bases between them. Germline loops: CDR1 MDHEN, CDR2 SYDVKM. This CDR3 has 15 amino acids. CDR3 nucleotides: TGTGCCAGCAGTACCTTGATCAGGGGCTCCTACGAGCAGTACTTC. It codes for CASSTLIRGSYEQYF. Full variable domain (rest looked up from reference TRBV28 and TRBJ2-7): DVKVTQSSRYLVKRTGEKVFLECVQDMDHENMFWYRQDPGLGLRLIYFSYDVKMKEKGDIPEGYSVSREKKERFSLILESASTNQTSMYLCASSTLIRGSYEQYFGPGTRLTVT.

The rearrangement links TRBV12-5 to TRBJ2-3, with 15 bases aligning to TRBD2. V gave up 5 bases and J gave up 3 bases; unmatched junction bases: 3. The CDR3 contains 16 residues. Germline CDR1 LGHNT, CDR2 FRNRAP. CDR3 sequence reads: CASGPGLAGGTDTQYF. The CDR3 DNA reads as TGTGCTAGTGGTCCAGGACTAGCGGGAGGGACAGATACGCAGTATTTT.

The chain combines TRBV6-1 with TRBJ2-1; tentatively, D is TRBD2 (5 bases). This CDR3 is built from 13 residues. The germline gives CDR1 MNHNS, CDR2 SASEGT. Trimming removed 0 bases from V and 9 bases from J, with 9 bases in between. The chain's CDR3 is CASSEALGAEQFF. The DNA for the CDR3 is TGTGCCAGCAGTGAAGCGTTGGGAGCTGAGCAGTTCTTC.

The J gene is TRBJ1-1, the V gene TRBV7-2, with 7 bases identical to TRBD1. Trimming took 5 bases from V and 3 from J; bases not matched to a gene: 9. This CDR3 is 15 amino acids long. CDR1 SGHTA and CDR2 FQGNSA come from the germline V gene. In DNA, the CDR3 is TGTGCCAGCAGCGGCGACAGGGTGGGGTACACTGAAGCTTTCTTT. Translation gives CASSGDRVGYTEAFF.

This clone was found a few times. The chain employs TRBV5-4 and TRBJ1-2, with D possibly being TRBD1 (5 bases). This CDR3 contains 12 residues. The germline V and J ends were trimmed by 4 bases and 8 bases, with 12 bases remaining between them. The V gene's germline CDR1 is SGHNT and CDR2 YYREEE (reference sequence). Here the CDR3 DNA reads TGTGCCAGCAGCCCCGGGGCAGGAGGCTACACCTTC. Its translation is CASSPGAGGYTF.

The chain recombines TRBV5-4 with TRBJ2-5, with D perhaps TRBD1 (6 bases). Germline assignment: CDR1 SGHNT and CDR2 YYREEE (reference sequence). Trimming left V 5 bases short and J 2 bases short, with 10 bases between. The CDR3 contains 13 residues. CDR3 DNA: TGTGCCAGCAGGGACAGTCGGCAAGAGACCCAGTACTTC. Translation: CASRDSRQETQYF.

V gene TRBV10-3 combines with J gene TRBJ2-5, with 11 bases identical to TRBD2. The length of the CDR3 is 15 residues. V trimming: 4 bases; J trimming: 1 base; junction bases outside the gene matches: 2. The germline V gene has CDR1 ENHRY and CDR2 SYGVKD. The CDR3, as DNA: TGTGCCATCAGTGCGGGACTAGCGGCCCAAGAGACCCAGTACTTC. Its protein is CAISAGLAAQETQYF.

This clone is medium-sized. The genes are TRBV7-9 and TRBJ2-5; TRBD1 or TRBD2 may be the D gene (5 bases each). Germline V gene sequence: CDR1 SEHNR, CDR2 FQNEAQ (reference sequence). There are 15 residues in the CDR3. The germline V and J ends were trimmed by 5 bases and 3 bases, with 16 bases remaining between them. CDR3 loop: CASSPRDGREETQYF. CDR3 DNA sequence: TGTGCCAGCAGCCCTCGGGACGGCAGAGAAGAGACCCAGTACTTC. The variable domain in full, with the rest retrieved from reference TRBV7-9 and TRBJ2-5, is DTGVSQNPRHKITKRGQNVTFRCDPISEHNRLYWYRQTLGQGPEFLTYFQNEAQLEKSRLLSDRFSAERPKGSFSTLEIQRTEQGDSAMYLCASSPRDGREETQYFGPGTRLLVL.

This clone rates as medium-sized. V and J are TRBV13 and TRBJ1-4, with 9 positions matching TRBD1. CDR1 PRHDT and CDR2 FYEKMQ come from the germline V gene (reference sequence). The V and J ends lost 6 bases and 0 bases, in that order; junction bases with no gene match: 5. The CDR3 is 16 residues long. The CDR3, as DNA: TGTGCCAGCAGGGATAGACAGGGGGCAACTAATGAAAAACTGTTTTTT. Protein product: CASRDRQGATNEKLFF. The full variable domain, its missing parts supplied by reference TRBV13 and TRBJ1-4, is AAGVIQSPRHLIKEKRETATLKCYPIPRHDTVYWYQQGPGQDPQFLISFYEKMQSDKGSIPDRFSAQQFSDYHSELNMSSLELGDSALYFCASRDRQGATNEKLFFGSGTQLSVL.

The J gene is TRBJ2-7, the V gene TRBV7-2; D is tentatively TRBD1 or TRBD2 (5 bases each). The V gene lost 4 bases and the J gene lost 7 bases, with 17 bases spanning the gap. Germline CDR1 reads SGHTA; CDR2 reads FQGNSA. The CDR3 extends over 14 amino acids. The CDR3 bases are TGTGCCAGCAGCTCGCCGGGACGGAGTGTTGAGCAGTACTTC. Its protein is CASSSPGRSVEQYF.

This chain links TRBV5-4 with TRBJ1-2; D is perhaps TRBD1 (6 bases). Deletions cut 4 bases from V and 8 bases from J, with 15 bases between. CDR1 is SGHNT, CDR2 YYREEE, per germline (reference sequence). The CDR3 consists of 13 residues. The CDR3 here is CASSRPGAEGYTF. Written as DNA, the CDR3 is TGTGCCAGCAGCCGTCCAGGGGCGGAAGGCTACACCTTC.